One T cell receptor (beta chain) is described in this entry. Its antigen is unidentified. This sample is drawn from a study of cytomegalovirus exposure and HLA in healthy donors. General study points: Among donors in an Asian-associated ancestry cluster, a later analysis reportedly found fewer N-insertions than the roughly 610-donor mean. The records held CMV serostatus as the only immune exposure information. Follow-up analysis later connected one missense variant in DCLRE1C with trimming of TCR beta V- and J-genes.

A multiplex PCR was run with 60 Vbeta primers and 13 Jbeta primers. TCRdb's table, derived via immunoSEQ multiplex PCR, lists solely in-frame clones and lacks some. Seen here are around 140,000 clones, roughly 70% observed once, and the top ten hold around 7%. This CDR3 contains 16 residues. V lost 4 bases and J lost 3, with 17 bases in between. The germline gives CDR1 MGHRA, CDR2 YSYEKL. The receptor's source is a young man in good health and CMV-seronegative. Sample: PBMCs. The V gene is TRBV4-1, the J gene TRBJ2-3; no clear D gene. The CDR3 loop is CASSRVLGPATDTQYF. CDR3 sequence (DNA): TGCGCCAGCAGCCGCGTGCTAGGCCCTGCGACAGATACGCAGTATTTT.